Given below is one TCR beta chain in context. The antigen it binds to is not known. Base qualities were left out, and no much larger clone turns up one base away. The germline V gene provides CDR1 MNHEY and CDR2 SVGAGI. V and J are trimmed by 8 bases and 4 bases, and the gene matches miss 10 bases of the junction. From cysteine to phenylalanine, the CDR3 is 15 amino acids long. Just the 45-base CDR3 DNA is kept, in frame starting at base 1. The data originate from a study of blood T cell repertoires in COVID-19 (dated by TCRdb to between 2020 and 2021). The study in broad terms: Samples from collaborators originated in the United States, Italy and Spain and spanned both the acute and convalescent phases of COVID-19. The samples were drawn from the first 160 participants of the ongoing ImmuneRACE study and from 1,254 subjects provided by 6 global collaborators. Where HLA class I and class II types were available, the types were taken from metadata supplied by the sample provider, not from assay-based typing. Deeply sampled blood TCRbeta repertoires from subjects exposed to, actively infected with, or recovered from COVID-19 were included in the dataset. The material from the prospective study consisted of cDNA or gDNA derived from T cells, B-cell-depleted T cells, or PBMCs. A de-identified subject ID, COVID-19 status, age in years and sex were almost always included in the sample metadata. A freely available public database, intended as a resource for researchers studying the immune response to SARS-CoV-2, is where the repertoires were released.

On the study overall, not on this receptor specifically: The amount of clinical and demographic metadata varied by source and participant and was provided uncurated.

TCRbeta CDR3 regions were amplified from genomic DNA by means of the immunoSEQ Assay, a bias-controlled multiplex PCR. Under the source paper's analysis protocol: The number of nucleated cells in each sample was estimated from the amplification of reference gene primers within the assay. To quantify the absolute abundance of each unique TCRbeta CDR3 rearrangement, sequence reads were collapsed and filtered. For each sample, productive Simpson clonality was calculated by taking the square root of Simpson's diversity index across productive rearrangements. TCRdb obtained this table from immuneACCESS and retained in-frame rearrangements with V and J assigned. These tables miss some clones; where compared with another copy, unresolved V genes account for less than half of the shortfall, and the remainder is unexplained. The V and J calls and clone size were taken over from that table, and D and trimming were inferred from the DNA. For this sample the table gives roughly 200,000 clones, of which about 91% were detected only once. The top ten clones comprise roughly 3.7% of the sample.

The collaborating institutions used their own protocols to collect whole blood in K2EDTA tubes. For TCRbeta analysis, collaborator samples were shipped as frozen whole blood, as isolated PBMCs, or as DNA extracted from either sample type. The chain was built from TRBV6-5 and TRBJ1-2; the central 10 bases match TRBD1. The sequencing input was peripheral blood. This clonotype was obtained from a woman in her twenties or thirties with acute or convalescent COVID-19. The nucleotides are TGTGCCAGCGCGACCCCCGGGACAGGGGTCTATGGCTACACCTTC. This sequence encodes CASATPGTGVYGYTF.